This T cell receptor (beta chain) was observed in a study of siplizumab effects on memory and regulatory T cells (dated by TCRdb to the late 2010s). Regarding the research as a whole: The effect of the anti-CD2 antibody siplizumab on alloreactive T-cell subsets was examined in allogeneic mixed lymphocyte reactions constructed from human PBMCs. The investigation overall reported the following: Unstimulated naive T cells appeared more diverse than memory T cells, and naive cells seemed to contribute substantially to the alloresponse. Because sequences below about 10^-5 frequency were poorly captured, only a minor fraction of alloreactive clones could be mapped to unstimulated subsets. About 75-95% of proliferating CD4+ or CD8+ clones could not be given a naive or memory phenotype. Whether proliferating Tregs from siplizumab cultures actually had suppressive function was not functionally confirmed. The cumulative frequency of alloreactive sequences that could be traced back to unstimulated CD4+ memory T cells was significantly reduced by siplizumab. In reactions with siplizumab, an average of about 69% of mappable alloreactive CD4+ clones were Treg-derived, compared with roughly 30% in control reactions.

Points on this clone: Its antigen remains unidentified. Base qualities are not recorded, but no much larger clone differs from it by a single base.

Library preparation used the immunoSEQ multiplex PCR assay. Roughly 9.8 x 10^4 TCR templates per sample were assayed on the deep sequencing platform. Genomic DNA extracted from sorted T cells was used for TCRbeta CDR3 sequencing. The original methods were these. The R programming language was used for clonal analysis of TCRbeta CDR3 data. Unstimulated samples were compared with post-reaction CFSE-low samples to define alloreactive CD4+ and CD8+ clones. Regulatory or non-regulatory origin was assigned to alloreactive CD4+ clones by matching of sequences to sorted unstimulated Treg and non-Treg repertoires. In TCRdb, the immuneACCESS table is reduced to in-frame sequences with V and J assigned. These tables do not hold every clone; where another copy was compared, an unresolved V gene accounts for under half, and the others remain unexplained. The V and J calls and the clone size are those of that table, but D and trimming were determined from the DNA. The sample table contains tens of thousands of clones; only one count was recorded for under 98% of them. The ten largest clonotypes hold around 0.64% of the sample.

Additional sequencing covered unstimulated subsets from a few donor pairs, namely CD8+ effector memory, CD4+ naive, CD8+ TEMRA, CD4+ memory and CD8+ naive. TCRbeta CDR3 sequencing was performed on sorted unstimulated T cells and on proliferating T cells recovered from mixed lymphocyte reactions. Fresh whole blood from approximately 11 HLA-typed healthy donors served as the source for isolating PBMCs. The receptor comes from a human donor in good health. Sequencing was done on a sample of naive CD4+ T cells sorted from blood. What the cell subset or site label conveys for this sample: unstimulated naive T cells.

CDR3 sequence: CSVGGSVYEQYF. The DNA sequence is given as TGCAGCGTGGGCGGGAGTGTCTACGAGCAGTACTTC. The rearrangement combines TRBV29-1 with TRBJ2-7; 7 bases in between match TRBD2. Germline trimming: 6 bases from V, 3 bases from J; junction bases outside gene matches: 5. CDR1 and CDR2, looked up from the germline V gene, are SQVTM and ANQGSEA. From the cysteine through the phenylalanine, the CDR3 covers 12 amino acids. Solely the CDR3 DNA is kept, with 36 bases framed from the first base.